This TCR beta chain was captured in a study of control samples from healthy donors and cancer patients. The CDR3 contains 15 residues. V was pared by 0 bases and J by 2 bases, with 9 bases between. Germline lookup yields CDR1 SGHNT and CDR2 YYREEE (reference sequence). Sequenced by immunoSEQ multiplex PCR; TCRdb stores in-frame clones only, minus some. The profile shows 99,000 or so clones, around 80% of them singletons. This chain connects TRBV5-4 to TRBJ1-5; D unclear. This TCR derives from a man in his 60s in good health. Sequenced input: blood. In nucleotides, the CDR3 is TGTGCCAGCAGCTTGGACGGGATCGGCAATCAGCCCCAGCATTTT. It codes for CASSLDGIGNQPQHF.